What follows are 13 T cell receptor beta chains derived from one specimen sequenced in a study of radiotherapy plus CTLA-4 blockade in lung cancer. Assay: immunoSEQ multiplex PCR; the TCRdb copy retains only in-frame clones and omits some. This sample has more than 95,000 clones, with about four fifths found just once. The sample was peripheral blood, taken from a patient treated with radiotherapy plus ipilimumab. These receptors came from a human donor with non-small cell lung cancer who had a partial response to radiotherapy plus ipilimumab.

This clone was found a few times. This chain uses TRBV6-1 with TRBJ1-5; D uncertain. V was shortened by 6 bases and J by 9 bases, with 9 bases between the two germline ends. This CDR3 has 11 residues. Germline loops: CDR1 MNHNS, CDR2 SASEGT. CDR3 amino acids: CASSPGGPQHF. The CDR3 nucleotides are TGTGCCAGCAGCCCCGGAGGGCCCCAGCATTTT.

Comments on this clone: At one of its ends the junction is not consistent with the germline gene, which may arise from a read error. V usage is TRBV7-7 and J usage is TRBJ1-1, with no clear D. This CDR3 is 13 amino acids long. CDR1 and CDR2 (germline): SSHAT, FNYEAQ (reference sequence). The CDR3 DNA sequence: TGTGCTAGCAGCACCGACATGAACACTGAAGCTTTCTTT. Amino acid sequence: CASSTDMNTEAFF.

The sample holds a few counts of this clone. This chain links TRBV19 with TRBJ1-1; TRBD1 matches 7 bases. Germline CDR1 is LNHDA and CDR2 is SQIVND (reference sequence). Trimming took 6 bases from V and 1 from J; bases not matched to a gene: 2. This CDR3 spans 13 amino acids. The CDR3 region has the DNA TGTGCCAGTAGGACAGGGAGGAACACTGAAGCTTTCTTT. Translating it yields CASRTGRNTEAFF.

This chain joins TRBV5-1 and TRBJ2-2; D not resolved. The CDR3 contains 16 residues. V was clipped by 0 bases and J by 4 bases, with 13 bases between them. Germline CDR1 reads SGHRS; CDR2 reads YFSETQ. The CDR3 DNA follows: TGCGCCAGCAGCTTGGTTGGCAGTGGTGGCACCGGGGAGCTGTTTTTT. Translating it yields CASSLVGSGGTGELFF. The variable domain in full, with the rest retrieved from reference TRBV5-1 and TRBJ2-2, is KAGVTQTPRYLIKTRGQQVTLSCSPISGHRSVSWYQQTPGQGLQFLFEYFSETQRNKGNFPGRFSGRQFSNSRSEMNVSTLELGDSALYLCASSLVGSGGTGELFFGEGSRLTVL.

V and J are TRBV6-5 and TRBJ2-7; TRBD1 aligns across 7 bases. The germline V gene encodes CDR1 MNHEY and CDR2 SVGAGI. Germline trimming cut 6 bases from V and 0 bases from J; bases unmatched to any gene: 5. This CDR3 has 14 amino acids. CDR3 bases: TGTGCCAGCAGACAGGGGCGGACCTCCTACGAGCAGTACGTC. Encoded protein: CASRQGRTSYEQYV.

The J gene is TRBJ2-2, the V gene TRBV30; 9 nucleotides align to TRBD1. Trimming removed 1 base from V and 5 bases from J; junction bases left unmatched: 2. CDR1 is GTSNPN, CDR2 SVGIG, per germline (reference sequence). The CDR3 consists of 14 residues. The CDR3 loop is CAWSEDRGTGELFF. The CDR3 coding sequence is TGTGCCTGGAGTGAGGACAGGGGAACCGGGGAGCTGTTTTTT.

In regard to this clone: Additional DNA sequences in this sample encode the identical CDR3. V gene TRBV5-1 combines with J gene TRBJ2-2, with TRBD1 matching 8 bases. Unmatched junction bases numbered 6, after V lost 5 bases and J lost 3 bases. The CDR3 covers 15 residues. The germline V gene encodes CDR1 SGHRS and CDR2 YFSETQ. Here the CDR3 reads CASSSGTGYTGELFF. CDR3 DNA sequence: TGCGCCAGCAGTTCCGGGACAGGATACACCGGGGAGCTGTTTTTT.

Only a few counts were recorded for this clone. The rearrangement uses TRBV5-1 and TRBJ2-2; 10 bases line up with TRBD2. J was trimmed by 7 bases and V by 6 bases; bases with no gene match: 15. The CDR3 has 17 amino acids. Per the germline V gene, CDR1 is SGHRS and CDR2 is YFSETQ. This CDR3 is CASNPLAGVQTVGELFF. CDR3 sequence (DNA): TGCGCCAGCAACCCTCTAGCGGGAGTTCAGACGGTCGGGGAGCTGTTTTTT.

This chain uses TRBV16 with TRBJ1-1; weak D call: TRBD1 (6 bases). The CDR3 covers 17 residues. CDR1 is KGHSY, CDR2 FQNENV, per germline. The V end lost 0 bases, the J end lost 2 bases, and 16 bases lay between the germline ends. The CDR3 DNA reads TGTGCCAGCAGCCAATCGATGACAGGTTGGGGTAACACTGAAGCTTTCTTT. Protein sequence: CASSQSMTGWGNTEAFF.

The chain links TRBV7-2 to TRBJ2-5, with D tentatively TRBD1 (6 bases). Germline loops: CDR1 SGHTA, CDR2 FQGNSA. V was trimmed by 5 bases and J by 1 base, leaving 14 bases between them. The CDR3 is made up of 15 amino acids. CDR3 sequence reads: CASSLSGDIQETQYF. CDR3 sequence (DNA): TGTGCCAGCAGCCTCTCCGGGGACATCCAAGAGACCCAGTACTTC.

V is TRBV6-5 and J is TRBJ1-4; D is uncertain. The CDR3 extends over 15 amino acids. The V gene lost 0 bases and the J gene lost 3 bases, with 8 bases spanning the gap. Germline assignment: CDR1 MNHEY and CDR2 SVGAGI. The CDR3: CASSYSGSSNEKLFF. CDR3 DNA: TGTGCCAGCAGTTACTCTGGCAGTTCTAATGAAAAACTGTTTTTT.

The chain couples TRBV28 to TRBJ1-3, with unresolved D. V dropped 2 bases and J dropped 0 bases, with 8 bases sitting between them. This CDR3 spans 15 amino acids. In germline, CDR1 is MDHEN, CDR2 SYDVKM. CDR3 nucleotide sequence: TGTGCCAGCAGTTTAACAGTGATCTCTGGAAACACCATATATTTT. Protein sequence: CASSLTVISGNTIYF. Filled out from reference TRBV28 and TRBJ1-3, the complete variable domain reads DVKVTQSSRYLVKRTGEKVFLECVQDMDHENMFWYRQDPGLGLRLIYFSYDVKMKEKGDIPEGYSVSREKKERFSLILESASTNQTSMYLCASSLTVISGNTIYFGEGSWLTVV.

The rearrangement links TRBV28 to TRBJ2-5; 7 bases fit TRBD2. Per germline, CDR1 MDHEN and CDR2 SYDVKM. The CDR3 has 13 amino acids. Germline trimming cut 7 bases from V and 5 bases from J; bases unmatched to any gene: 7. CDR3 in amino acids: CASKSGNPETQYF. Here the CDR3 DNA reads TGTGCCAGCAAAAGCGGGAACCCTGAGACCCAGTACTTC.